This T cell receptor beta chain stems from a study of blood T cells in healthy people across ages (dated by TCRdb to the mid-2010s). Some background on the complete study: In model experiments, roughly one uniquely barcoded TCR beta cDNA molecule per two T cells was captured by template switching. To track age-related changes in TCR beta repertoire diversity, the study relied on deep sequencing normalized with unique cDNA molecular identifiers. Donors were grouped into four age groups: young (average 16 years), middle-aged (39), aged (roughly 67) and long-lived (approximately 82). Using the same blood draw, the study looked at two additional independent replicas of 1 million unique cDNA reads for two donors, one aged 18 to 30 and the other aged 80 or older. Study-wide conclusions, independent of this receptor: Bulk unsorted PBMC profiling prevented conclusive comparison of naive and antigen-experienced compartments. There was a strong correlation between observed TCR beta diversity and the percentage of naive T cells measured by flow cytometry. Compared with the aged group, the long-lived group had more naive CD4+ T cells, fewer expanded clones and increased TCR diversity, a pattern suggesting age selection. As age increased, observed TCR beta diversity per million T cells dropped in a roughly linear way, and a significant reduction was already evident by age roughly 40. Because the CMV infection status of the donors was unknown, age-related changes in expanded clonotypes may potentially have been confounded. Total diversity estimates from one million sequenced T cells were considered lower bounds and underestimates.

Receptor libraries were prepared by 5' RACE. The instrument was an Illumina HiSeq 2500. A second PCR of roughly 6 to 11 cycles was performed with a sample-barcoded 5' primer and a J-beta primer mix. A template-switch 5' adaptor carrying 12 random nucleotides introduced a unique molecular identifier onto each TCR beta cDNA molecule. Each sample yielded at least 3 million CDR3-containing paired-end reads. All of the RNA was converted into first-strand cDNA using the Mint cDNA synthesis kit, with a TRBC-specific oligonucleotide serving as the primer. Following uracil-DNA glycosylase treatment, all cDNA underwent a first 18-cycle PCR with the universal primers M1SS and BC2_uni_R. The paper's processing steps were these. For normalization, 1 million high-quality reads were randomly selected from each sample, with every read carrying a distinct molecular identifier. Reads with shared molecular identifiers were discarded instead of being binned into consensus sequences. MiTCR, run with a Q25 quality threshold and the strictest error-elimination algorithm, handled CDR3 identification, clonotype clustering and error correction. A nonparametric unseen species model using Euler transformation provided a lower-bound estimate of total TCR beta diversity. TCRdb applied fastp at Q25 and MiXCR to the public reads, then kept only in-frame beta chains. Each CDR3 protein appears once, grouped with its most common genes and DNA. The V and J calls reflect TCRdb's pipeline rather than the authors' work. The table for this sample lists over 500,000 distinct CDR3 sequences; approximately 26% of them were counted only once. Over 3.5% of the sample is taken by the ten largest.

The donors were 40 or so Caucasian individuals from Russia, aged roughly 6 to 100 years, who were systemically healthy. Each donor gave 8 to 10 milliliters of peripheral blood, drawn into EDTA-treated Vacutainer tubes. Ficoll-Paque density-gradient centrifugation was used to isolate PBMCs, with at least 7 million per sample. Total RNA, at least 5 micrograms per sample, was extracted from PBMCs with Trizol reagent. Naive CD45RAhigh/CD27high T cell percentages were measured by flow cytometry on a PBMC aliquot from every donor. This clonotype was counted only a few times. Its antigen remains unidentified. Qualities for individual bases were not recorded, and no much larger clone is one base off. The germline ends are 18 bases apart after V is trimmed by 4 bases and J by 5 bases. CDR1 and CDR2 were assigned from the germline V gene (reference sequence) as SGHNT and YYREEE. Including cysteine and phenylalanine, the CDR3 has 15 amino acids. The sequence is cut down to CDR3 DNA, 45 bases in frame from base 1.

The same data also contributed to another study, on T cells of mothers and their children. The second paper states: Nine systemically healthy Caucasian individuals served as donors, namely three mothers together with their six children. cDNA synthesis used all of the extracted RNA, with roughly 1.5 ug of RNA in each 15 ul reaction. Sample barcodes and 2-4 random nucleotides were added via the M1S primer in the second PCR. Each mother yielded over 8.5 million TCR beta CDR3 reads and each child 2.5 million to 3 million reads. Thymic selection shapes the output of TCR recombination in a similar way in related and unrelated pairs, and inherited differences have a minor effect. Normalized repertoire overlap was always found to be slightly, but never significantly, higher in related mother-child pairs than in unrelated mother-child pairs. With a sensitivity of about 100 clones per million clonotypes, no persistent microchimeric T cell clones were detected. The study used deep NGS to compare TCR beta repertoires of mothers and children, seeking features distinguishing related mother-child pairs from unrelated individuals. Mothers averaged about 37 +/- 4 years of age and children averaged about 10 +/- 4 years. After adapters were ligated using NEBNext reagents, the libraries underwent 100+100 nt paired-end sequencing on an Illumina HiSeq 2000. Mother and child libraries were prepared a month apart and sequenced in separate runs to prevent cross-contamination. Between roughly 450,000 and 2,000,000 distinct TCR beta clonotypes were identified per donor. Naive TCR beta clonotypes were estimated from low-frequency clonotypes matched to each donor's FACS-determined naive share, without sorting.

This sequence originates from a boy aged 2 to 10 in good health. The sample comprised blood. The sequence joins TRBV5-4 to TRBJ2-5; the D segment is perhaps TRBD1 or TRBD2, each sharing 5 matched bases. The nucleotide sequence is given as TGTGCCAGCAGCCCTGAACAGAGGGGAAGGGAGACCCAGTACTTC. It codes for CASSPEQRGRETQYF. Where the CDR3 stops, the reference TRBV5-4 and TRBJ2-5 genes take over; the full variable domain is ETGVTQSPTHLIKTRGQQVTLRCSSQSGHNTVSWYQQALGQGPQFIFQYYREEENGRGNFPPRFSGLQFPNYSSELNVNALELDDSALYLCASSPEQRGRETQYFGPGTRLLVL.